The entry below describes one T cell receptor (beta chain). Its antigen is not known. Unexposed donor CD4+ T cells date from about 2011-2018, before the COVID-19 pandemic. Isolation of CD4+ T cells took place after less than 13 days in culture. This sample is drawn from a study of CD4 T cells in relation to SARS-CoV-2 and coronaviruses. Repertoires were generated with immunoSEQ multiplex PCR, while TCRdb's copy carries only in-frame clones and drops some. The sample shows roughly 30,000 clones, 76% of them seen only once. This CDR3 has 14 amino acids. The germline CDR1 and CDR2 sequences are SGHRS and YFSETQ. The ends lost 0 bases at V and 4 bases at J; junction bases unmatched: 3.

This sequence was found in a human donor in good health. The V and J genes are TRBV5-1 and TRBJ2-5, with TRBD1 matching 7 bases. Sequencing was performed on CD4+ T cells from PBMCs, cultured in vitro. DNA for the CDR3: TGCGCCAGCAGCTTGGAATCAGGGGGAGAGACCCAGTACTTC. Amino acid sequence: CASSLESGGETQYF.